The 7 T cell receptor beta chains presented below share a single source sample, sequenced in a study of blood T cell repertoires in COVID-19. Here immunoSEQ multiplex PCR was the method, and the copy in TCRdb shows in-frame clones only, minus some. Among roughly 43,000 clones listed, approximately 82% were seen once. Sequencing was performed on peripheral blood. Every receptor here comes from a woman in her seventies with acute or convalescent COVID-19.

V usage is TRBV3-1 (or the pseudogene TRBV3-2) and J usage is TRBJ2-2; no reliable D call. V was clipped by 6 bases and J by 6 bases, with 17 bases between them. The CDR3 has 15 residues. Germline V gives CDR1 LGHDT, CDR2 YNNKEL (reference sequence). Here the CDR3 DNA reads TGTGCCAGCAGTCCAAGCGTAGGCGATGCCGGGGAGCTGTTTTTT. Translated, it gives CASSPSVGDAGELFF.

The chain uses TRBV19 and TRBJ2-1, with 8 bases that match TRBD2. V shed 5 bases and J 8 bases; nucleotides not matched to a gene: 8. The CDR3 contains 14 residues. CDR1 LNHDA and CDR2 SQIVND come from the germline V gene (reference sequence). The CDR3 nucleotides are TGTGCCAGTAGTTTCAGCGGGAGCAGCGATGAGCAGTTCTTC. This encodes CASSFSGSSDEQFF.

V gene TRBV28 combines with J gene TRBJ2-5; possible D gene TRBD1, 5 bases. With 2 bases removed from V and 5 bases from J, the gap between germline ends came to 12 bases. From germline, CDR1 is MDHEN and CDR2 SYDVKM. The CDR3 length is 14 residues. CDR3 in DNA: TGTGCCAGCAGTTTACCGACAGTTGCGGAGACCCAGTACTTC. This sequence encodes CASSLPTVAETQYF. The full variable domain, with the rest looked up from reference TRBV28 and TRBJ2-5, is DVKVTQSSRYLVKRTGEKVFLECVQDMDHENMFWYRQDPGLGLRLIYFSYDVKMKEKGDIPEGYSVSREKKERFSLILESASTNQTSMYLCASSLPTVAETQYFGPGTRLLVL.

The CDR3 reads CASSATSGISYEQYF. The CDR3 bases are TGTGCCAGCAGCGCTACTAGCGGGATTTCCTACGAGCAGTACTTC. The rearrangement uses TRBV27 and TRBJ2-7, with TRBD2 matching 10 bases. V was clipped by 6 bases and J by 1 base; unmatched bases: 6. The germline CDR1 and CDR2 sequences are MNHEY and SMNVEV (reference sequence). The CDR3 sequence is 15 residues long.

CDR3 sequence reads: CASGVHSEQYF. The DNA for the CDR3 is TGCGCCAGCGGAGTGCACTCCGAGCAGTACTTC. The chain has TRBV10-2 and TRBJ2-7; unclear D gene. Germline assignment: CDR1 WSHSY and CDR2 SAAADI. V lost 8 bases, J lost 6 bases, and 11 bases lay in between. This CDR3 comprises 11 residues.

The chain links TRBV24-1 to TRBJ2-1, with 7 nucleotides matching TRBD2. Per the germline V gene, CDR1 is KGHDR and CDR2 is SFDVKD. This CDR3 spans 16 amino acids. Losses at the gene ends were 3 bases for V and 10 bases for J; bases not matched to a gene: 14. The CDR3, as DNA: TGTGCCACCAGTGATCAGACTAGCCCGGGAGCGTCGGAGCAGTTCTTC. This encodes CATSDQTSPGASEQFF.

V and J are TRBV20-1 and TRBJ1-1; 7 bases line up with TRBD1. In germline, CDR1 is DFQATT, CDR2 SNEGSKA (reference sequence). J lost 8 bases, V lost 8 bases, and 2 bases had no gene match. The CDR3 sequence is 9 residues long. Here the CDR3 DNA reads TGCAGTCCGACAGGGGAAGCTTTCTTT. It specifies CSPTGEAFF.